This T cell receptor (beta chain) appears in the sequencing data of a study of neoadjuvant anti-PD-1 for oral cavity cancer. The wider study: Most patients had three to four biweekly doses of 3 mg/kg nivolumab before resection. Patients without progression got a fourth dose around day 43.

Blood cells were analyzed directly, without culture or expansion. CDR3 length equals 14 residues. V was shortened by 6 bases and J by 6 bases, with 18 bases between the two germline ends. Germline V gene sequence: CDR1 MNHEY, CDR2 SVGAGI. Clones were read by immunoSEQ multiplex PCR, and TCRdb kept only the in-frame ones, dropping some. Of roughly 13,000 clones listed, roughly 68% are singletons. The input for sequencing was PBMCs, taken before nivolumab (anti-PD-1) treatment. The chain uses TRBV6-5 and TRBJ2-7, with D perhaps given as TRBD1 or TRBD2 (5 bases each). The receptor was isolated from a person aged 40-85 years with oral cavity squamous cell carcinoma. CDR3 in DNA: TGTGCCAGCAGAGACCCCTGGGGGACGGTCGAGCAGTACTTC. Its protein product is CASRDPWGTVEQYF.